This T cell receptor beta chain comes out of a study of CD4 T cells in relation to SARS-CoV-2 and coronaviruses. Assay: immunoSEQ multiplex PCR; the TCRdb copy retains only in-frame clones and omits some. The sample gives about 28,000 clones, 74% of which show up once; approximately 20% is in the top ten. Note on this clone: Its antigen remains unidentified.

Germline assignment: CDR1 LNHDA and CDR2 SQIVND (reference sequence). The V end lost 0 bases, the J end lost 9 bases, and 13 bases lay between the germline ends. The CDR3 length is 14 residues. Unexposed donor CD4+ T cells date from about 2011-2019, before the COVID-19 pandemic. The cells were cultured for around ten days before CD4+ T cells were isolated. Each well had a few million PBMCs in about 5% human AB serum with IL-2. This TCR was recovered from a human donor in good health. The specimen sequenced was CD4+ T cells from PBMCs, cultured in vitro. The chain has TRBV19 and TRBJ2-3; D is unresolved. The DNA of the CDR3 is TGTGCCAGTAGTATAGATAGGCCTCCAAGCACGCAGTATTTT. Translation gives CASSIDRPPSTQYF. Full variable domain (outside the CDR3, taken from reference TRBV19 and TRBJ2-3): DGGITQSPKYLFRKEGQNVTLSCEQNLNHDAMYWYRQDPGQGLRLIYYSQIVNDFQKGDIAEGYSVSREKKESFPLTVTSAQKNPTAFYLCASSIDRPPSTQYFGPGTRLTVL.